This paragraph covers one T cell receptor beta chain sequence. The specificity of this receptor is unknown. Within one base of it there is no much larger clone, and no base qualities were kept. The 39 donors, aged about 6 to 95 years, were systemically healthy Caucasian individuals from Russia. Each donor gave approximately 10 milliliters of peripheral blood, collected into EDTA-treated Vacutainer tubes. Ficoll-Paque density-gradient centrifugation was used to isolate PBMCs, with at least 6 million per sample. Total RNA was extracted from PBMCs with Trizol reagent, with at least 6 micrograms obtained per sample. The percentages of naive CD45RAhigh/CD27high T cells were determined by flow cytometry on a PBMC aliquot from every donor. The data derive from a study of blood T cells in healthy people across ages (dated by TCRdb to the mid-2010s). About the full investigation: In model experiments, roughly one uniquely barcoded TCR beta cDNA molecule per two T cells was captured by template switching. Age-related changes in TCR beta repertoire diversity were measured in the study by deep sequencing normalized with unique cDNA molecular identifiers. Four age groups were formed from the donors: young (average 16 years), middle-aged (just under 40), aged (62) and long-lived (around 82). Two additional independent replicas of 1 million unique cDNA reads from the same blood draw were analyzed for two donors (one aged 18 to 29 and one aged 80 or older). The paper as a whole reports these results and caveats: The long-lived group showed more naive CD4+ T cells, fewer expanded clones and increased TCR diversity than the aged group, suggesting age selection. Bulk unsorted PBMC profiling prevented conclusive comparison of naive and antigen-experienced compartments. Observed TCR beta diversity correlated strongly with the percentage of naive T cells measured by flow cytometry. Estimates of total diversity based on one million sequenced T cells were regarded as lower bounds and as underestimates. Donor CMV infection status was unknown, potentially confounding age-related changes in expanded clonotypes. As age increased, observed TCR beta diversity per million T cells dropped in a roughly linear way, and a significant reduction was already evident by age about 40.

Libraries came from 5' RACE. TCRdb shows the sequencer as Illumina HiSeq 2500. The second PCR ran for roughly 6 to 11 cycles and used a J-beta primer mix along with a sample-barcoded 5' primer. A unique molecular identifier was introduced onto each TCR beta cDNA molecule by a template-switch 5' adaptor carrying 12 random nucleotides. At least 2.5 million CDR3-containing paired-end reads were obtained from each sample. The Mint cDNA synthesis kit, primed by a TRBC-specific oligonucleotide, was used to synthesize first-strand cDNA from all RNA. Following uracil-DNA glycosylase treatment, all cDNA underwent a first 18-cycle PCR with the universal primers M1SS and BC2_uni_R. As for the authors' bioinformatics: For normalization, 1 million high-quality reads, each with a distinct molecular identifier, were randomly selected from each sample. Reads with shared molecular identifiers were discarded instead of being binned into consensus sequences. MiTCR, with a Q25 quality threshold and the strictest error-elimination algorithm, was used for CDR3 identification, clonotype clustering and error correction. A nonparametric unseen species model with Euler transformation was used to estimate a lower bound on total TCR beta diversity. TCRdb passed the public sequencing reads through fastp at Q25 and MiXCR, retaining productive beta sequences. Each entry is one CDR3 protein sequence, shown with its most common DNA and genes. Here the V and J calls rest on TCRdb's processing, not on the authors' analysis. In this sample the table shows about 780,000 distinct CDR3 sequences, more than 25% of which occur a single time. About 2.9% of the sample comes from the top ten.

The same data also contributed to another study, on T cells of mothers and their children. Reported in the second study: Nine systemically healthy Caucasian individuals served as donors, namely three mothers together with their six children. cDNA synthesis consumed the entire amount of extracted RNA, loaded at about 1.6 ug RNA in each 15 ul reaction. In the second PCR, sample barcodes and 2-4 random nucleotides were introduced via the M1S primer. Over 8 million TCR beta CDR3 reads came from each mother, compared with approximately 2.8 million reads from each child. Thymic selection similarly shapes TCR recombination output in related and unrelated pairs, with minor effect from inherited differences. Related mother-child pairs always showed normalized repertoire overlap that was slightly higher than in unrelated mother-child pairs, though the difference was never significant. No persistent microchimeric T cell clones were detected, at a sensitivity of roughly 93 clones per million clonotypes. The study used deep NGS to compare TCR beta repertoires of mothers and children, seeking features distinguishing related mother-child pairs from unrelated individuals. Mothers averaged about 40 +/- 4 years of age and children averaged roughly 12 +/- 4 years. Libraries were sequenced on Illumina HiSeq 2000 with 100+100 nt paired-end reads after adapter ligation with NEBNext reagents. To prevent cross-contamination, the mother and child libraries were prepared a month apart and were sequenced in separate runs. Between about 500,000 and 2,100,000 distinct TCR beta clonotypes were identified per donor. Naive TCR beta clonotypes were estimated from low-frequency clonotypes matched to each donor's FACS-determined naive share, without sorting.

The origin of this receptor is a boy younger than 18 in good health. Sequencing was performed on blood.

This receptor has the CDR3 CASIDRYNEQFF. The DNA is as follows: TGTGCCAGTATCGACAGATACAATGAGCAGTTCTTC. The V and J segments used are TRBV27 and TRBJ2-1, with a tentative D gene TRBD1 over 5 matching bases. Measured from the cysteine to the phenylalanine, the CDR3 is 12 residues long. Only CDR3 DNA remains: 36 bases, in frame from the first base. The V and J ends are trimmed by 9 bases and 4 bases, leaving 10 bases between them. CDR1 and CDR2 were assigned from the germline V gene (reference sequence) as MNHEY and SMNVEV.